Below are 22 T cell receptor beta chains sequenced from a single sample in a study of T cell responses to AZD1222 COVID-19 vaccine. The assay was immunoSEQ multiplex PCR, and TCRdb's table has in-frame clones only and misses some. The data contain 100,000 or so clones, about 85% of them singletons. The source material was peripheral blood, sampled on day 0 of AZD1222 vaccination. These receptors were collected from an adult in good health.

The CDR3: CASGARSNEQFF. The CDR3 bases are TGTGCCAGCGGGGCACGGAGCAATGAGCAGTTCTTC. The chain carries TRBV12-3 or TRBV12-4 and TRBJ2-1, with D tentatively TRBD1 (5 bases). The germline V and J ends were trimmed by 8 bases and 6 bases, with 11 bases remaining between them. CDR3 length: 12 residues.

The chain joins TRBV29-1 to TRBJ2-3; a weak D match, TRBD1 (5 bases). V lost 6 bases and J lost 2, with 12 bases in between. CDR3 length: 13 amino acids. Germline-derived CDR1 and CDR2 are SQVTM and ANQGSEA. DNA for the CDR3: TGCAGCGTCGGACCGGACAACACAGATACGCAGTATTTT. Residues: CSVGPDNTDTQYF.

J is TRBJ2-1 and V is TRBV6-2 or TRBV6-3; D perhaps matches TRBD2 (7 bases). Germline loops: CDR1 MNHEY, CDR2 SVGEGT. The CDR3 has 15 residues. V dropped 2 bases and J dropped 4 bases, with 12 bases sitting between them. The CDR3 sequence: CASSYVGGGYNEQFF. Here the CDR3 DNA reads TGTGCCAGCAGTTACGTAGGGGGGGGTTACAATGAGCAGTTCTTC.

The chain has TRBV7-2 and TRBJ2-3, with no clear D. Germline loops: CDR1 SGHTA, CDR2 FQGNSA. CDR3 length: 17 amino acids. V shed 1 base and J shed 3 bases, with 17 bases lying between them. CDR3 sequence reads: CASSLGAIAISTDTQYF. CDR3 coding DNA: TGTGCCAGCAGCTTAGGGGCCATAGCCATCAGTACAGATACGCAGTATTTT.

The rearrangement joins TRBV19 to TRBJ1-2; 11 positions agree with TRBD1. Germline lookup yields CDR1 LNHDA and CDR2 SQIVND (reference sequence). This CDR3 has 15 residues. V shed 8 bases, J shed 4 bases, and the junction held 9 bases outside the gene matches. The CDR3 protein is CASRTDRGLGYGYTF. As DNA, the CDR3 is TGTGCCAGTCGAACGGACAGGGGGCTAGGCTATGGCTACACCTTC.

J is TRBJ1-2 and V is TRBV11-3, with 12 bases identical to TRBD1. Germline loops: CDR1 SGHNT, CDR2 YENEEA. Trimming at V came to 5 bases and at J to 7 bases, leaving 8 bases not matched to a gene. The CDR3 extends over 15 amino acids. This CDR3 is CASSEGGTGGGGYTF. CDR3 coding DNA: TGTGCCAGCAGCGAAGGCGGGACAGGGGGCGGTGGCTACACCTTC.

The chain joins TRBV21-1 to TRBJ1-6; TRBD1 is the table's D call, not checked against the DNA. TRBV21-1 represents a pseudogene. This CDR3 contains 16 residues. The CDR3 nucleotides are TGTGCCAGCAGCAAAGTGAGGAGCAGGGGGCAGTCACCCCTCCACTTT. Its protein is CASSKVRSRGQSPLHF.

The CDR3 coding sequence is TGTGCCAGCAGCGAGAGGGGGGAAACTAACTATGGCTACACCTTC. Protein product: CASSERGETNYGYTF. The genes are TRBV9 and TRBJ1-2, with D maybe TRBD1 (6 bases). CDR3 length equals 15 residues. The germline CDR1 and CDR2 sequences are SGDLS and YYNGEE. V lost 3 bases and J lost 0, with 12 bases in between.

The CDR3 loop is CASSTGWGTNEQFF. The CDR3 nucleotides read TGTGCCAGCAGCACGGGGTGGGGGACCAATGAGCAGTTCTTC. The J gene is TRBJ2-1, the V gene TRBV5-4, with D perhaps being TRBD1 or TRBD2 (5 bases each). CDR3 length equals 14 residues. Germline CDR1 reads SGHNT; CDR2 reads YYREEE (reference sequence). The germline V and J ends were trimmed by 4 bases and 6 bases, with 14 bases remaining between them.

This rearrangement joins TRBV29-1 to TRBJ2-5; D not certain. The length of the CDR3 is 12 residues. Germline V gene lookup returns CDR1 SQVTM and CDR2 ANQGSEA. V lost 5 bases and J 4 bases, leaving 11 bases between the germline ends. The CDR3 DNA reads TGCAGCGTTTTGACCCGCCGAGAGACCCAGTACTTC. This codes for CSVLTRRETQYF.

The rearrangement uses TRBV11-2 and TRBJ2-3, with 9 bases that match TRBD1. The CDR3 spans 15 residues. V was clipped by 5 bases and J by 4 bases; unmatched bases: 7. Germline CDR1 reads SGHAT; CDR2 reads FQNNGV. The CDR3, as DNA: TGTGCCAGCAGCCACCGGGACAGGGTCGCAGATACGCAGTATTTT. Encoded protein: CASSHRDRVADTQYF.

The genes are TRBV11-1 and TRBJ1-1; no reliable D call. Germline lookup yields CDR1 SGHAT and CDR2 FQDESV (reference sequence). Trimming took off 6 bases at V and 2 bases at J, with 10 bases between the two ends. The CDR3 is 13 residues long. The CDR3 DNA is TGTGCCAGCAGTCAACAGCTTAACACTGAAGCTTTCTTT. As protein: CASSQQLNTEAFF.

This chain links TRBV19 with TRBJ1-2; D remains ambiguous. The CDR3 contains 12 residues. Germline CDR1 reads LNHDA; CDR2 reads SQIVND (reference sequence). V was clipped by 10 bases and J by 4 bases, with 13 bases between them. This chain's CDR3 is CATSSGSYGYTF. The CDR3 DNA follows: TGTGCCACTTCTTCGGGGAGCTATGGCTACACCTTC.

This clone showed up just once. The chain is built from TRBV2 and TRBJ1-2; TRBD1 aligns across 8 bases. The CDR3 is 14 amino acids. The V and J ends lost 2 bases and 4 bases, in that order; junction bases with no gene match: 3. Germline lookup yields CDR1 SNHLY and CDR2 FYNNEI. The CDR3 is CASSERQGTYGYTF. DNA for the CDR3: TGTGCCAGCAGTGAAAGACAGGGGACCTATGGCTACACCTTC. Supplemented by reference TRBV2 and TRBJ1-2, the full variable domain reads EPEVTQTPSHQVTQMGQEVILRCVPISNHLYFYWYRQILGQKVEFLVSFYNNEISEKSEIFDDQFSVERPDGSNFTLKIRSTKLEDSAMYFCASSERQGTYGYTFGSGTRLTVV.

This chain connects TRBV10-3 to TRBJ1-2, with unresolved D. Germline V CDR1 and CDR2: ENHRY, SYGVKD. This CDR3 contains 14 residues. Trimming took 5 bases from V and 4 from J, leaving 14 bases between them. In DNA, the CDR3 is TGTGCCATCAGTTACAGCGGTTCCCTCTATGGCTACACCTTC. This sequence encodes CAISYSGSLYGYTF.

This chain uses TRBV7-2 with TRBJ2-3; D may match TRBD1 or TRBD2 (6 bases each). There are 12 residues in the CDR3. Between the trimmed V and J ends, which lost 6 bases and 9 bases, there was a span of 13 bases. Germline assignment: CDR1 SGHTA and CDR2 FQGNSA. CDR3: CASSRGLGTQYF. As DNA, the CDR3 is TGTGCCAGCAGTCGGGGGCTCGGGACGCAGTATTTT.

V and J are TRBV9 and TRBJ2-2; 7 bases map to TRBD1. CDR3 length: 16 amino acids. Trimming removed 5 bases from V and 5 bases from J; junction bases left unmatched: 12. The germline gives CDR1 SGDLS, CDR2 YYNGEE. CDR3 sequence reads: CASSRTGGAGTGELFF. The CDR3 DNA reads as TGTGCCAGCAGTCGGACAGGAGGCGCAGGGACCGGGGAGCTGTTTTTT. Full variable domain (missing parts from reference TRBV9 and TRBJ2-2): DSGVTQTPKHLITATGQRVTLRCSPRSGDLSVYWYQQSLDQGLQFLIQYYNGEERAKGNILERFSAQQFPDLHSELNLSSLELGDSALYFCASSRTGGAGTGELFFGEGSRLTVL.

This clone was counted a single time. The V call is TRBV14, the J call TRBJ2-5; D may be TRBD1 or TRBD2 (5 bases each). Germline CDR1 is SGHDN and CDR2 is FVKESK. CDR3 length equals 12 residues. V was shortened by 8 bases and J by 5 bases, with 12 bases between the two germline ends. The CDR3 loop is CASSSWGETQYF. CDR3 nucleotide sequence: TGTGCCAGCTCCTCCTGGGGGGAGACCCAGTACTTC.

The rearrangement links TRBV19 to TRBJ2-4; D ambiguous. CDR1 and CDR2 (germline): LNHDA, SQIVND (reference sequence). V was pared by 4 bases and J by 5 bases, with 6 bases between. The CDR3 consists of 12 residues. Here the CDR3 DNA reads TGTGCCAGTAGTAGGATCCAAAACATTCAGTACTTC. Its translation is CASSRIQNIQYF.

The chain couples TRBV6-2 or TRBV6-3 to TRBJ2-3; TRBD2 matches at 10 bases. This CDR3 comprises 15 residues. The trim removed 4 bases at V and 2 bases at J, leaving 3 bases unmatched. Germline assignment: CDR1 MNHEY and CDR2 SVGEGT. This chain's CDR3 is CASSSSGGDTDTQYF. DNA for the CDR3: TGTGCCAGCAGTTCCAGCGGGGGGGACACAGATACGCAGTATTTT.

The chain recombines TRBV4-2 with TRBJ2-3; D not resolved. Germline CDR1 and CDR2: LGHNA and YNFKEQ. The ends were cut back, 0 bases at V and 0 bases at J, with 7 bases in the middle. The CDR3 is 15 amino acids. CDR3 sequence: CASSQDPFSTDTQYF. The DNA for the CDR3 is TGTGCCAGCAGCCAAGACCCCTTTAGCACAGATACGCAGTATTTT.

The V gene is TRBV7-2, the J gene TRBJ2-1; 10 bases fit TRBD1. V lost 4 bases to trimming and J lost 4 bases; unmatched junction nucleotides: 4. Germline CDR1 and CDR2: SGHTA and FQGNSA. This CDR3 is built from 15 residues. This chain's CDR3 is CASSSDRGKYNEQFF. CDR3 nucleotides: TGTGCCAGCAGCTCGGACAGGGGGAAGTACAATGAGCAGTTCTTC.